What follows describes a single T cell receptor beta chain. These data originate in a study of Ad26.COV2.S vaccination and SARS-CoV-2 variants. Treatment meaning: around 19 received Ad26.COV2.S at low or high dose, single or two shots; about five received placebo; per-sample allocation not given. Samples analyzed were those drawn on day 63 after the first vaccine or placebo injection. Generated by immunoSEQ multiplex PCR, the TCRdb table keeps only in-frame clones and is missing some. The table shows 300,000 to 500,000 clones, with approximately 86% occurring only once. The CDR3 contains 13 residues. The V segment lost 6 bases and the J segment 1 base; nucleotides outside the gene matches: 2. CDR1 and CDR2 from the germline V gene are MNHEY and SVGAGI.

The input for sequencing was peripheral blood, taken in a trial of Ad26.COV2.S vaccine versus placebo. The chain links TRBV6-5 to TRBJ1-1; 7 nucleotides match TRBD1. This receptor was taken from a person aged 18-60 years who received the Ad26.COV2.S COVID-19 vaccine or a placebo. CDR3 amino acids: CASRDRQNTEAFF. Here the CDR3 DNA reads TGTGCCAGCAGGGACAGGCAGAACACTGAAGCTTTCTTT.